This T cell receptor (beta chain) came from a study of graft-versus-host responses after intestinal transplantation. The overall study: Multivisceral, liver-intestinal, or isolated intestinal transplants were given to recipients.

Trimming took 1 base from V and 5 from J; bases not matched to a gene: 7. The CDR3 extends over 16 amino acids. Germline CDR1 reads MGHDK; CDR2 reads SYGVNS. TCRdb's copy holds only in-frame clones and misses some; the assay was immunoSEQ multiplex PCR. The sample includes several thousand clones, around 26% seen only once; the top ten take roughly 4.3%. This chain uses TRBV25-1 with TRBJ2-3, with 9 bases that match TRBD2. The sample in question was alloreactive CD4+ T cells from a mixed lymphocyte reaction culture, obtained before intestinal transplant. Noted subset: CFSE-low proliferating T cells sorted from roughly 6-day pre-transplant mixed lymphocyte reaction (GvH or HvG direction). This clonotype was sampled from a human patient who received an intestinal transplant. CDR3 coding DNA: TGTGCCAGCAGTGAATGGGCGGGAGGGCCGGGAGATACGCAGTATTTT. Its protein product is CASSEWAGGPGDTQYF.